A selection of T cell receptor beta chains follows, all from one sample in a study of CDR3 diversity in severe acne. Each CDR3 protein gets one entry after TCRdb re-called the PCR reads with MiXCR. The sample lists some 84,000 distinct CDR3 sequences, 45% to 50% occurring once. The source material was blood. The source is a male donor in good health, serving as a control. Each CDR3 is given with its conserved first and last residue. D genes are given only for firm matches. The size field is filled for only some rows; it gives once, few, many or a size class.

D	V	size	J	CDR3	DNA
TRBD1	TRBV5-1	NA	TRBJ1-2	CASSEPTGGGYTF	TGCGCCAGCAGCGAACCGACAGGGGGTGGCTACACCTTC
NA	TRBV5-6	NA	TRBJ2-2	CASSLVPGQTGELFF	TGTGCCAGCAGCTTGGTCCCCGGCCAGACCGGGGAGCTGTTTTTT
TRBD2	TRBV6-4	NA	TRBJ2-1	CASSGSGGNEQFF	TGTGCCAGCAGTGGTAGCGGGGGGAATGAGCAGTTCTTC
NA	TRBV6-5	NA	TRBJ2-7	CASSEGGPYEQYF	TGTGCCAGCAGTGAAGGGGGGCCCTACGAGCAGTACTTC
NA	TRBV25-1	NA	TRBJ2-1	CASSLDSYGYTFGSDEQFF	NA
TRBD2	TRBV5-4	few	TRBJ2-2	CASSLRGAGTSQTGELFF	TGTGCCAGCAGCTTGAGGGGGGCCGGGACTAGCCAAACCGGGGAGCTGTTTTTT
TRBD1	TRBV10-3	NA	TRBJ1-3	CAIRQTGSPGNTIYF	TGTGCCATCAGGCAGACAGGGAGCCCTGGAAACACCATATATTTT
NA	TRBV7-6	NA	TRBJ2-7	CASSQDGQSGEQYF	TGCGCCAGCAGCCAAGATGGACAGTCTGGCGAGCAGTACTTC
TRBD2	TRBV5-8	medium-sized	TRBJ2-3	CASRSSGRSDTDTQYF	TGTGCCAGCAGATCTAGCGGGAGATCCGACACAGATACGCAGTATTTT
NA	TRBV20-1	NA	TRBJ1-5	CSASKQGVGQPQHF	TGCAGTGCTAGTAAACAGGGTGTGGGTCAGCCCCAGCATTTT
TRBD2	TRBV4-1	NA	TRBJ2-7	CASSHRLAGTYEQYF	TGCGCCAGCAGCCACCGACTAGCGGGAACCTACGAGCAGTACTTC
NA	TRBV7-8	NA	TRBJ2-1	CASSPTFGGAQFF	TGTGCCAGCAGCCCTACCTTTGGGGGAGCGCAGTTCTTC
TRBD2	TRBV24-1	many	TRBJ2-7	CATSALAGAYEQYF	TGTGCCACCAGTGCCCTAGCGGGAGCTTACGAGCAGTACTTC
NA	TRBV7-9	NA	TRBJ2-7	CASSSTGHIVGEQYF	TGTGCCAGCAGCTCGACCGGGCATATAGTAGGCGAGCAGTACTTC
NA	TRBV19	NA	TRBJ2-7	CASIGPGIHEQYF	TGTGCCAGTATCGGCCCAGGGATCCACGAGCAGTACTTC
NA	TRBV7-3	NA	TRBJ2-5	CASSSPGVETQYF	TGTGCCAGCAGCTCGCCAGGGGTTGAGACCCAGTACTTC
NA	TRBV19	many	TRBJ1-6	CASSIPQGERNSPLHF	TGTGCCAGTAGTATCCCCCAGGGAGAGAGGAATTCACCCCTCCACTTT
TRBD1	TRBV7-2	NA	TRBJ2-1	CASSPGTAYNEQFF	TGTGCCAGCAGCCCCGGGACAGCATACAATGAGCAGTTCTTC
NA	TRBV6-6	NA	TRBJ1-5	CASSLGQPQHF	TGTGCCAGCAGTCTAGGGCAGCCCCAGCATTTT
NA	TRBV24-1	few	TRBJ1-2	CATRTGANYGYTF	TGTGCCACCAGGACAGGAGCTAACTATGGCTACACCTTC
NA	TRBV12-3/TRBV12-4	NA	TRBJ1-6	CASSSGVGNSPLHF	TGTGCCAGCAGTTCTGGGGTTGGTAATTCACCCCTCCACTTT
TRBD2	TRBV18	many	TRBJ2-7	CASSLAGGAEGDEQYF	TGTGCCAGCTCACTAGCCGGGGGGGCCGAGGGCGACGAGCAGTACTTC
NA	TRBV29-1	few	TRBJ1-3	CSVGSGNTIYF	TGCAGCGTGGGTTCTGGAAACACCATATATTTT
TRBD1	TRBV7-2	few	TRBJ1-5	CASSLGPGGYQPQHF	TGTGCCAGCAGCTTAGGCCCAGGGGGCTATCAGCCCCAGCATTTT
TRBD1	TRBV4-2	NA	TRBJ1-2	CASSPPPGQGDGYTF	TGTGCCAGCAGCCCACCCCCGGGACAGGGGGATGGCTACACCTTC
NA	TRBV20-1	NA	TRBJ2-3	CSATRPGTDTQYF	TGCAGTGCTACGCGTCCCGGGACAGATACGCAGTATTTT
NA	TRBV4-1	NA	TRBJ1-5	CASSSPTQHF	TGCGCCAGCAGCTCACCGACCCAGCATTTT
NA	TRBV7-9	NA	TRBJ1-5	CASSIGSGQNQPQHF	TGTGCCAGCAGCATCGGTTCGGGACAAAATCAGCCCCAGCATTTT
TRBD2	TRBV19	NA	TRBJ2-7	CASRRTSGSDEQYF	TGTGCCAGCAGGCGGACTAGCGGGAGCGACGAGCAGTACTTC
NA	TRBV7-3	few	TRBJ2-2	CASSPPTGELFF	TGTGCCAGCAGCCCACCTACCGGGGAGCTGTTTTTT
TRBD2	TRBV20-1	NA	TRBJ2-3	CSARIPWTSGATDTQYF	TGCAGTGCTAGAATCCCTTGGACTAGCGGGGCCACAGATACGCAGTATTTT
NA	TRBV9	NA	TRBJ1-6	CASSFAEGRSPLHF	TGTGCCAGCAGCTTCGCGGAGGGGCGCTCACCCCTCCACTTT